These 6 T cell receptor beta chains originate from one sample sequenced in a study of blood T cell repertoires in COVID-19. TCRdb keeps only in-frame clones here, not all; method: immunoSEQ multiplex PCR. The sample shows tens of thousands of clones, nearly 80% of them seen only once. The sample consisted of peripheral blood. Source of these receptors: a man in his 70s with COVID-19, enrolled during active disease.

The chain carries TRBV5-1 and TRBJ2-1; 11 bases line up with TRBD2. Per the germline V gene, CDR1 is SGHRS and CDR2 is YFSETQ. With 3 bases clipped from V and 4 bases from J, the junction kept 3 bases outside the gene matches. The CDR3 length is 15 residues. The CDR3 DNA follows: TGCGCCAGCAGCTCCGGGACTAGCGGTTACAATGAGCAGTTCTTC. Translating gives CASSSGTSGYNEQFF.

The chain employs TRBV28 and TRBJ2-1; D might be TRBD2 (6 bases). There are 13 residues in the CDR3. In germline, CDR1 is MDHEN, CDR2 SYDVKM. Trimming stripped 3 bases from V and 7 bases from J, with 10 bases between. The CDR3 nucleotides read TGTGCCAGCAGTTTTCGTGCGGGGAATGAGCAGTTCTTC. Protein sequence: CASSFRAGNEQFF.

The chain couples TRBV28 to TRBJ1-2; weak D call: TRBD1 (6 bases). Trimming pared 6 bases from V and 4 bases from J, leaving 12 bases between. The CDR3 runs 13 residues. Looked up from germline, CDR1 is MDHEN and CDR2 is SYDVKM. The CDR3 sequence is CASSRPDSYGYTF. CDR3 in DNA: TGTGCCAGCAGCCGCCCGGACAGCTATGGCTACACCTTC.

This clone was found a few times. The J gene is TRBJ2-4, the V gene TRBV2; D is possibly TRBD1 (6 bases). The CDR3 has 18 residues. The ends were cut back, 4 bases at V and 2 bases at J, with 21 bases in the middle. Germline V lookup: CDR1 SNHLY, CDR2 FYNNEI. The chain's CDR3 is CASSVGWRTEGSKNIQYF. The CDR3, as DNA: TGTGCCAGCAGTGTAGGGTGGCGGACAGAAGGTTCCAAAAACATTCAGTACTTC.

The chain is built from TRBV15 and TRBJ1-6; 8 bases fit TRBD1. CDR1 and CDR2 from the germline V gene are LNHNV and YYDKDF (reference sequence). After removal of 2 bases from V and 10 bases from J, the junction contained 10 bases not matched to a gene. This CDR3 is built from 16 residues. CDR3: CATSRHRGDNGSPLHF. The CDR3 coding sequence is TGTGCCACCAGCAGACACAGGGGGGATAATGGATCACCCCTCCACTTT.

The V gene is TRBV28, the J gene TRBJ2-1; weak D call: TRBD1 (5 bases). The CDR3 spans 15 residues. Trimming took 4 bases from V and 7 from J, leaving 17 bases between them. From germline, CDR1 is MDHEN and CDR2 SYDVKM. The CDR3 DNA follows: TGTGCCAGCAGTTCTCCAGGGTCAAATTTGAATGAGCAGTTCTTC. Translation: CASSSPGSNLNEQFF. The full variable domain, rest sourced from reference TRBV28 and TRBJ2-1, is DVKVTQSSRYLVKRTGEKVFLECVQDMDHENMFWYRQDPGLGLRLIYFSYDVKMKEKGDIPEGYSVSREKKERFSLILESASTNQTSMYLCASSSPGSNLNEQFFGPGTRLTVL.